The 2 T cell receptor beta chains below were found in one sample sequenced in a study of regulatory T cells in long-lasting Graves disease. Both iRepertoire HTBI primers and Arm-PCR of CDR3 regions were used to build the TCR beta libraries. One entry per CDR3 protein results from TCRdb running MiXCR on the multiplex PCR reads. The sample includes 400,000 to 500,000 distinct CDR3 sequences, about 15% of them seen just once. Time point: newly diagnosed GD, antithyroid drugs for less than 3 months. PBMC RNA served as the TCR library source. This sample also appeared in a second study, on T cells in Graves' hyperthyroidism and ophthalmopathy.

The source was peripheral blood mononuclear cells (PBMCs), collected at new diagnosis, from a patient treated with antithyroid drugs. Receptor source: a woman younger than 35 with Graves disease.

This clonotype was detected only a few times. V gene TRBV28 combines with J gene TRBJ2-7; D is uncertain. The CDR3 covers 14 residues. CDR1 MDHEN and CDR2 SYDVKM come from the germline V gene. The V end was cut by 5 bases, the J end by 4 bases, with 15 bases between. In nucleotides, the CDR3 is TGTGCCAGCAGTCTCCCGGGCAGGATGTACGAGCAGTACTTC. Its protein is CASSLPGRMYEQYF.

The chain carries TRBV5-1 and TRBJ2-3; 8 bases fit TRBD1. The germline V gene has CDR1 SGHRS and CDR2 YFSETQ. Trimming removed 4 bases from V and 3 bases from J; junction bases left unmatched: 7. The CDR3 contains 15 residues. The CDR3 nucleotides are TGCGCCAGCAGCCCTGGGACAGGTGTTACAGATACGCAGTATTTT. Amino acid sequence: CASSPGTGVTDTQYF. Full variable domain (rest looked up from reference TRBV5-1 and TRBJ2-3): KAGVTQTPRYLIKTRGQQVTLSCSPISGHRSVSWYQQTPGQGLQFLFEYFSETQRNKGNFPGRFSGRQFSNSRSEMNVSTLELGDSALYLCASSPGTGVTDTQYFGPGTRLTVL.